The 26 T cell receptor beta chains below all came from one sample that was sequenced in a study of CD8 T cells in Susac syndrome. Random hexamers were used to reverse transcribe roughly 0.5 to 1 ug of RNA. TCRdb reanalysed the immunoSEQ multiplex PCR reads using MiXCR and keeps one entry per CDR3 protein. The table has about 190,000 distinct CDR3 sequences, 93% seen once; the top ten hold approximately 0.1%. Sequenced input: CD4+ T cells from PBMCs. The receptors originated from a human donor in good health.

The V and J genes are TRBV5-1 and TRBJ2-1; D possibly corresponds to TRBD1 (5 bases). V lost 0 bases, J lost 6 bases, and 7 bases lay in between. Germline V gives CDR1 SGHRS, CDR2 YFSETQ. The CDR3 is made up of 13 amino acids. DNA of the CDR3: TGCGCCAGCAGCTTGGGACAGCGCAATGAGCAGTTCTTC. Translation gives CASSLGQRNEQFF.

The genes are TRBV27 and TRBJ2-7; 12 bases map to TRBD2. The CDR3 totals 17 residues. From germline, CDR1 is MNHEY and CDR2 SMNVEV (reference sequence). Trimming cost V 4 bases and J 0 bases; bases outside gene matches: 7. The CDR3 protein is CASSYRTSGVFSYEQYF. The DNA of the CDR3 is TGTGCCAGCAGTTACCGGACTAGCGGGGTTTTCTCCTACGAGCAGTACTTC.

The chain combines TRBV5-1 with TRBJ2-2; D uncertain. The CDR3 is 11 amino acids. V lost 9 bases, J lost 1 base, and 4 bases lay in between. CDR1 SGHRS and CDR2 YFSETQ come from the germline V gene. The CDR3 DNA sequence: TGCGCCACCGGGAACACCGGGGAGCTGTTTTTT. This gives the protein CATGNTGELFF.

The V and J genes are TRBV29-1 and TRBJ1-1; possible D gene TRBD1, 5 bases. V gave up 7 bases and J gave up 1 base, with 10 bases separating them. The CDR3 totals 12 residues. Germline CDR1 and CDR2: SQVTM and ANQGSEA. The CDR3 nucleotides are TGCAGCGCTTTCACAGGGAACACTGAAGCTTTCTTT. Translating it yields CSAFTGNTEAFF.

The chain carries TRBV3-1 and TRBJ2-2, with 9 bases identical to TRBD2. With 1 base clipped from V and 6 bases from J, the junction kept 9 bases outside the gene matches. The CDR3 extends over 17 amino acids. Per the germline V gene, CDR1 is LGHDT and CDR2 is YNNKEL (reference sequence). This chain's CDR3 is CASSQGRGGPGAGELFF. CDR3 in DNA: TGTGCCAGCAGCCAAGGGCGGGGGGGCCCCGGCGCCGGGGAGCTGTTTTTT.

This chain uses TRBV5-1 with TRBJ2-4, with 11 positions matching TRBD1. Germline V CDR1 and CDR2: SGHRS, YFSETQ. The ends lost 4 bases at V and 4 bases at J; junction bases unmatched: 7. This CDR3 comprises 16 residues. As DNA, the CDR3 is TGCGCCAGCAGCACGGAGGGACAGGGGGTAAAAAACATTCAGTACTTC. This translates into CASSTEGQGVKNIQYF.

This clonotype was seen a single time. The rearrangement uses TRBV5-1 and TRBJ2-1, with 7 nucleotides matching TRBD1. Losses at the gene ends were 5 bases for V and 4 bases for J; bases not matched to a gene: 12. Germline-derived CDR1 and CDR2 are SGHRS and YFSETQ. The CDR3 is made up of 16 amino acids. DNA of the CDR3: TGCGCCAGCAGGCAGGGGATGGGACAGCCTTACAATGAGCAGTTCTTC. Residues: CASRQGMGQPYNEQFF. Full variable domain (outside the CDR3, taken from reference TRBV5-1 and TRBJ2-1): KAGVTQTPRYLIKTRGQQVTLSCSPISGHRSVSWYQQTPGQGLQFLFEYFSETQRNKGNFPGRFSGRQFSNSRSEMNVSTLELGDSALYLCASRQGMGQPYNEQFFGPGTRLTVL.

J is TRBJ1-6 and V is TRBV20-1; 9 nucleotides line up with TRBD1. The CDR3 length is 16 residues. CDR1 and CDR2 from the germline V gene are DFQATT and SNEGSKA (reference sequence). V was clipped by 6 bases and J by 7 bases; unmatched bases: 13. CDR3 in amino acids: CSAPSAQGQGNSPLHF. CDR3 coding DNA: TGCAGTGCCCCATCCGCCCAGGGACAGGGAAATTCACCCCTCCACTTT.

The genes are TRBV28 and TRBJ2-3; D uncertain. This CDR3 has 13 residues. Looked up from germline, CDR1 is MDHEN and CDR2 is SYDVKM. V was trimmed by 5 bases and J by 0 bases, leaving 6 bases between them. The CDR3 sequence: CASSRISTDTQYF. Here the CDR3 DNA reads TGTGCCAGCAGTCGCATTAGCACAGATACGCAGTATTTT.

The rearrangement uses TRBV27 and TRBJ1-5; D call uncertain. This CDR3 comprises 14 residues. Trimming removed 8 bases at V and 5 bases at J, with 16 bases between. Germline-derived CDR1 and CDR2 are MNHEY and SMNVEV (reference sequence). The CDR3: CASANSGVHQPQHF. CDR3 sequence (DNA): TGTGCCAGCGCCAACTCGGGAGTCCATCAGCCCCAGCATTTT.

The chain joins TRBV4-2 to TRBJ1-1, with D possibly TRBD1 on 6 matching bases. The V end lost 0 bases, the J end lost 11 bases, and 25 bases lay between the germline ends. Looked up from germline, CDR1 is LGHNA and CDR2 is YNFKEQ. This CDR3 region has 17 residues. The CDR3 spells CASSQESITGPLLGAFF. The CDR3 bases are TGTGCCAGCAGCCAAGAAAGTATTACAGGGCCCCTACTAGGGGCTTTCTTT.

The J gene is TRBJ2-3, the V gene TRBV25-1; D is undetermined. V lost 4 bases to trimming and J lost 6 bases, with 14 bases between them. The CDR3 contains 14 residues. CDR1 and CDR2 from the germline V gene are MGHDK and SYGVNS. The CDR3, as DNA: TGTGCCAGCAGTGGCGTCATTTTCTCCGATACGCAGTATTTT. This sequence encodes CASSGVIFSDTQYF.

The chain links TRBV5-1 to TRBJ1-1, with TRBD1 as a possible D gene (5 bases). Germline-derived CDR1 and CDR2 are SGHRS and YFSETQ. Deletions cut 4 bases from V and 6 bases from J, with 13 bases between. This CDR3 is built from 13 residues. CDR3 in amino acids: CASSREGTAEAFF. CDR3 bases: TGCGCCAGCAGCCGGGAGGGGACCGCTGAAGCTTTCTTT.

The chain employs TRBV10-3 and TRBJ2-2, with a possible D match to TRBD1 (6 bases). The germline V gene has CDR1 ENHRY and CDR2 SYGVKD. The CDR3 consists of 16 residues. With 6 bases removed from V and 4 bases from J, the gap between germline ends came to 18 bases. Here the CDR3 DNA reads TGTGCCATCAGCCCGCAAAGGGGGTCTCCCACCGGGGAGCTGTTTTTT. It specifies CAISPQRGSPTGELFF.

V is TRBV19 and J is TRBJ1-2; D unresolved. Between the trimmed V and J ends, which lost 7 bases and 7 bases, there was a span of 22 bases. This CDR3 region has 15 residues. The V gene's germline CDR1 is LNHDA and CDR2 SQIVND (reference sequence). CDR3 bases: TGTGCCAGTACTATCGAGGGCGGTTTAGTGGTTGGCTACACCTTC. Its protein is CASTIEGGLVVGYTF.

The gene calls are TRBV7-9 and TRBJ1-2; 10 bases fit TRBD1. This CDR3 comprises 15 residues. The J segment lost 2 bases and the V segment lost 4 bases, leaving 4 bases of the junction unmatched. The germline V gene has CDR1 SEHNR and CDR2 FQNEAQ (reference sequence). CDR3 protein: CASSSPGQGNYGYTF. The CDR3 DNA is TGTGCCAGCAGCTCCCCGGGACAGGGGAACTATGGCTACACCTTC.

The chain combines TRBV12-3 or TRBV12-4 with TRBJ2-3; 9 nucleotides match TRBD1. After removal of 6 bases from V and 5 bases from J, the junction contained 3 bases not matched to a gene. The CDR3 covers 13 residues. CDR3: CASSDRGGDTQYF. The CDR3 DNA sequence: TGTGCCAGCAGCGACAGGGGGGGAGATACGCAGTATTTT.

V gene TRBV2 combines with J gene TRBJ1-2, with D perhaps TRBD1 (5 bases). The CDR3 is made up of 12 amino acids. V lost 10 bases to trimming and J lost 5 bases, with 14 bases between them. CDR1 and CDR2 (germline): SNHLY, FYNNEI. The CDR3: CATRRGRYGYTF. CDR3 DNA sequence: TGTGCCACCCGCCGGGGCCGGTATGGCTACACCTTC.

This clonotype was found once. The chain links TRBV2 to TRBJ2-2, with TRBD1 matching over 8 bases. Losses at the gene ends were 3 bases for V and 3 bases for J; bases not matched to a gene: 3. CDR3 length equals 15 residues. Germline CDR1 SNHLY, CDR2 FYNNEI. CDR3 coding DNA: TGTGCCAGCAGTGAGGACAGGGCTGACACCGGGGAGCTGTTTTTT. Its translation: CASSEDRADTGELFF.

The sample holds one count of this clonotype. The chain uses TRBV27 and TRBJ1-2; D is perhaps TRBD1 (6 bases). Germline V gene data show CDR1 as MNHEY and CDR2 as SMNVEV (reference sequence). There are 17 residues in the CDR3. Trimming cost V 4 bases and J 1 base, with 19 bases left between them. The CDR3 here is CASSSYQGRGLNYGYTF. The CDR3 coding sequence is TGTGCCAGCAGTTCCTACCAGGGCAGGGGCCTTAACTATGGCTACACCTTC.

The chain joins TRBV4-2 to TRBJ1-2; tentatively, D is TRBD1 (5 bases). The CDR3 is made up of 17 amino acids. Germline CDR1 reads LGHNA; CDR2 reads YNFKEQ. V lost 0 bases and J 2 bases, leaving 16 bases between the germline ends. In DNA form, the CDR3 reads TGTGCCAGCAGCCAAGATCCGGGGCGATCGGGGAACTATGGCTACACCTTC. Its translation is CASSQDPGRSGNYGYTF.

V is TRBV20-1 and J is TRBJ2-6, with 10 positions matching TRBD1. The germline gives CDR1 DFQATT, CDR2 SNEGSKA (reference sequence). V shed 5 bases and J 4 bases; nucleotides not matched to a gene: 5. The CDR3 totals 15 residues. Written as DNA, the CDR3 is TGCAGTGCTTGGACAGGGGGTTCCGGGGCCAACGTCCTGACTTTC. Amino acid sequence: CSAWTGGSGANVLTF.

V usage is TRBV5-1 and J usage is TRBJ2-5; maybe TRBD1 (5 bases). Trimming cost V 0 bases and J 2 bases, with 11 bases left between them. Germline V gene data show CDR1 as SGHRS and CDR2 as YFSETQ. CDR3 length: 15 residues. CDR3 loop: CASSLAGNRQETQYF. For the CDR3, the DNA is TGCGCCAGCAGCTTGGCAGGGAACCGACAAGAGACCCAGTACTTC.

The chain employs TRBV18 and TRBJ1-5, with D perhaps matching TRBD1 (6 bases). CDR1 and CDR2 from the germline V gene are KGHSH and LQKENI. V was clipped by 1 base and J by 4 bases, with 11 bases between them. This CDR3 comprises 15 residues. CDR3 in amino acids: CASSPRGGRNQPQHF. The CDR3 DNA follows: TGTGCCAGCTCACCACGAGGGGGACGTAATCAGCCCCAGCATTTT.

The chain has TRBV5-1 and TRBJ2-1, with 9 bases fitting TRBD2. This CDR3 contains 15 residues. V shed 1 base, J shed 4 bases, and the junction held 3 bases outside the gene matches. CDR1 and CDR2 from the germline V gene are SGHRS and YFSETQ. CDR3 DNA: TGCGCCAGCAGCTTGTCAGCGGGGGGATACAATGAGCAGTTCTTC. Its translation is CASSLSAGGYNEQFF.

The genes are TRBV28 and TRBJ2-7; D perhaps matches TRBD1 (5 bases). The CDR3 covers 16 residues. The ends were cut back, 3 bases at V and 6 bases at J, with 21 bases in the middle. Per germline, CDR1 MDHEN and CDR2 SYDVKM. CDR3 in amino acids: CASSFPGKGQGREQYF. CDR3 DNA sequence: TGTGCCAGCAGTTTCCCAGGGAAGGGTCAAGGGCGCGAGCAGTACTTC. Complete variable domain (other parts from reference TRBV28 and TRBJ2-7): DVKVTQSSRYLVKRTGEKVFLECVQDMDHENMFWYRQDPGLGLRLIYFSYDVKMKEKGDIPEGYSVSREKKERFSLILESASTNQTSMYLCASSFPGKGQGREQYFGPGTRLTVT.